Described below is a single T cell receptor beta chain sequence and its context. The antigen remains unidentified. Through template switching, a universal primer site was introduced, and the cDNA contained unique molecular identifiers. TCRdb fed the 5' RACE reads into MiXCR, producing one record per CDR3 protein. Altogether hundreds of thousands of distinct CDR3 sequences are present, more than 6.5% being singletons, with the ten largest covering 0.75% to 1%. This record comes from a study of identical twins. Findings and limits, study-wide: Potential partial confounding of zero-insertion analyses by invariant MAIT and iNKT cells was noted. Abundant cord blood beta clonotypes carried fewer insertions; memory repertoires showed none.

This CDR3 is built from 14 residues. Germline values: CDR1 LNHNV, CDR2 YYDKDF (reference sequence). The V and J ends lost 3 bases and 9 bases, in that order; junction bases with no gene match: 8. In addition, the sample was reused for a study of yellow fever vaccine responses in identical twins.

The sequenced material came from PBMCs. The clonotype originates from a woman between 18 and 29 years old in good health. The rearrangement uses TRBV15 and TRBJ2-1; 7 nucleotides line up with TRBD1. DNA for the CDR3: TGTGCCACCAGCAGGACAGGGCGCGTCACTGAGCAGTTCTTC. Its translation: CATSRTGRVTEQFF. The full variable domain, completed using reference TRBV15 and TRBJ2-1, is DAMVIQNPRYQVTQFGKPVTLSCSQTLNHNVMYWYQQKSSQAPKLLFHYYDKDFNNEADTPDNFQSRRPNTSFCFLDIRSPGLGDTAMYLCATSRTGRVTEQFFGPGTRLTVL.